Below, 12 T cell receptor beta chains from the same sample are listed, as sequenced in a study of shared clonotypes between healthy human individuals. Clones were read by immunoSEQ multiplex PCR, and TCRdb kept only the in-frame ones, dropping some. The sample includes millions of clones, about 95% of them seen just once. Specimen: naive CD4+ T cells sorted from blood. Subset specified: CD45RA+ positively selected. The origin of the receptors is a man aged 18 to 35 in good health.

The chain's CDR3 is CASSYSTVRNEQFF. CDR3 DNA: TGTGCCAGCAGTTACTCGACAGTCAGGAATGAGCAGTTCTTC. The chain joins TRBV6-5 to TRBJ2-1; a possible D gene is TRBD1 (5 bases). The CDR3 loop spans 14 amino acids. Germline lookup yields CDR1 MNHEY and CDR2 SVGAGI. Trimming left V 0 bases short and J 7 bases short, with 10 bases between.

This clone was recorded once. V is TRBV15 and J is TRBJ1-1; D is unclear. This CDR3 is 13 amino acids long. Trimming shortened V by 0 bases and J by 10 bases, and 12 bases separated the two germline ends. Germline V lookup: CDR1 LNHNV, CDR2 YYDKDF (reference sequence). The CDR3, as DNA: TGTGCCACCAGCAGAGAGGAGGGTTTCGGAGCTTTCTTT. Translated: CATSREEGFGAFF. The entire variable domain, with the rest obtained from reference TRBV15 and TRBJ1-1, is as follows: DAMVIQNPRYQVTQFGKPVTLSCSQTLNHNVMYWYQQKSSQAPKLLFHYYDKDFNNEADTPDNFQSRRPNTSFCFLDIRSPGLGDTAMYLCATSREEGFGAFFGQGTRLTVV.

This clone came up once. This chain connects TRBV5-1 to TRBJ1-2; D perhaps matches TRBD1 (5 bases). The germline CDR1 and CDR2 sequences are SGHRS and YFSETQ. Between the trimmed V and J ends, which lost 5 bases and 7 bases, there was a span of 18 bases. CDR3 length: 14 amino acids. CDR3 amino acids: CASSMDVGTIGYTF. CDR3 sequence (DNA): TGCGCCAGCAGTATGGACGTGGGGACTATTGGCTACACCTTC.

The V and J genes are TRBV5-8 and TRBJ1-2; the D is unclear. The CDR3 extends over 14 amino acids. V was cut by 5 bases and J by 2 bases, with 13 bases left in between. The germline gives CDR1 SGHTS, CDR2 YDEGEE. The CDR3 sequence: CASRLKTENYGYTF. Written as DNA, the CDR3 is TGTGCCAGCAGGTTAAAGACCGAGAACTATGGCTACACCTTC.

A remark on this clone: A read error is possible here, since a much larger clone lies one base away. Other DNA variants within this sample encode the same CDR3. The chain links TRBV10-2 to TRBJ1-5; TRBD1 matches at 8 bases. Germline CDR1 reads WSHSY; CDR2 reads SAAADI. This CDR3 has 17 residues. The CDR3 DNA sequence: TGTGCCAGCGCTGCCCAGGCCGGGACAGGTGGCAATCAGCCCCAGCATTTT. Translation gives CASAAQAGTGGNQPQHF.

Comment on this clone: The sample contains more than one DNA sequence encoding this CDR3. The rearrangement links TRBV27 to TRBJ2-7; 10 nucleotides align to TRBD1. CDR1 is MNHEY, CDR2 SMNVEV, per germline (reference sequence). This CDR3 has 14 residues. With 2 bases clipped from V and 7 bases from J, the junction kept 5 bases outside the gene matches. CDR3 residues: CASSLRQGAGEQYF. The CDR3, as DNA: TGTGCCAGCAGTTTAAGACAGGGGGCAGGGGAGCAGTACTTC.

This clone was found a few times. Other DNA variants within this sample encode the same CDR3. The chain uses TRBV10-3 and TRBJ2-7; D unclear. The length of the CDR3 is 12 residues. Per germline, CDR1 ENHRY and CDR2 SYGVKD. Trimming stripped 6 bases from V and 0 bases from J, with 6 bases between. CDR3 sequence: CAISPSSYEQYF. In DNA form, the CDR3 reads TGTGCCATCAGCCCTAGCTCCTACGAGCAGTACTTC.

The chain is built from TRBV4-1 and TRBJ2-1; D is possibly TRBD1 (5 bases). This CDR3 has 12 residues. V shed 0 bases and J shed 13 bases, with 10 bases lying between them. Looked up from germline, CDR1 is MGHRA and CDR2 is YSYEKL. CDR3 nucleotides: TGCGCCAGCAGCCAAGATCGACAGAGCCAGTTCTTC. Its protein is CASSQDRQSQFF.

This clone was seen a handful of times. This chain connects TRBV5-1 to TRBJ1-1; no clear D gene. The CDR3 covers 14 residues. The germline gives CDR1 SGHRS, CDR2 YFSETQ. Trimming stripped 3 bases from V and 3 bases from J, with 12 bases between. CDR3 protein: CASSSLGGDTEAFF. The CDR3, as DNA: TGCGCCAGCAGCTCGTTAGGTGGAGACACTGAAGCTTTCTTT.

Remarks on this clone: It may be a read error: a sequence one base away is much more abundant. Other DNA sequences of this sample code for an identical CDR3. The rearrangement uses TRBV7-2 and TRBJ2-7; possible D gene TRBD1, 6 bases. CDR1 is SGHTA and CDR2 is FQGNSA in the germline V gene. Trimming removed 1 base at V and 2 bases at J, with 6 bases between. The CDR3 has 13 residues. CDR3 DNA sequence: TGTGCCAGCAGCTTAGACAGGGCCTACGAGCAGTACTTC. It specifies CASSLDRAYEQYF.

This chain links TRBV19 with TRBJ2-5; 9 nucleotides align to TRBD2. The germline V gene has CDR1 LNHDA and CDR2 SQIVND (reference sequence). The V gene end was trimmed by 4 bases and the J gene end by 7 bases; junction bases not matched to a gene: 7. CDR3 size: 14 residues. Here the CDR3 DNA reads TGTGCCAGTAGTACTAGCGGGATCCGGGGGACCCAGTACTTC. As protein: CASSTSGIRGTQYF. Full variable domain (outside the CDR3, taken from reference TRBV19 and TRBJ2-5): DGGITQSPKYLFRKEGQNVTLSCEQNLNHDAMYWYRQDPGQGLRLIYYSQIVNDFQKGDIAEGYSVSREKKESFPLTVTSAQKNPTAFYLCASSTSGIRGTQYFGPGTRLLVL.

About this clone itself: This CDR3 is also generated by other DNA sequences in the sample. This chain joins TRBV6-5 and TRBJ2-3; D call uncertain. The CDR3 totals 12 residues. The V end was cut by 5 bases, the J end by 6 bases, with 9 bases between. Germline CDR1 is MNHEY and CDR2 is SVGAGI. As DNA, the CDR3 is TGTGCCAGCAGTCCCCGCAGTGATACGCAGTATTTT. This translates into CASSPRSDTQYF.